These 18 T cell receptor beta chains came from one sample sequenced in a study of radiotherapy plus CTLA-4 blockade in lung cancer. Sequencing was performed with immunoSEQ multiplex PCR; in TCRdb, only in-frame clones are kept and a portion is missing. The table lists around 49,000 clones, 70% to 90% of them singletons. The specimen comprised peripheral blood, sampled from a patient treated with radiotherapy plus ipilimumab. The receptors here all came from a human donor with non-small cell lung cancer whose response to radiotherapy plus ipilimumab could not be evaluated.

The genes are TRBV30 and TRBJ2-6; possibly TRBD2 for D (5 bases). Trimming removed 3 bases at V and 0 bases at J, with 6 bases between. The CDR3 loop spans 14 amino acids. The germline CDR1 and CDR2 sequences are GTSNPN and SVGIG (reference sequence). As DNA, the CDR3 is TGTGCCTGGAGCGGGGACTCTGGGGCCAACGTCCTGACTTTC. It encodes CAWSGDSGANVLTF. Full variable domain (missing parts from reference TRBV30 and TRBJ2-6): SQTIHQWPATLVQPVGSPLSLECTVEGTSNPNLYWYRQAAGRGLQLLFYSVGIGQISSEVPQNLSASRPQDRQFILSSKKLLLSDSGFYLCAWSGDSGANVLTFGAGSRLTVL.

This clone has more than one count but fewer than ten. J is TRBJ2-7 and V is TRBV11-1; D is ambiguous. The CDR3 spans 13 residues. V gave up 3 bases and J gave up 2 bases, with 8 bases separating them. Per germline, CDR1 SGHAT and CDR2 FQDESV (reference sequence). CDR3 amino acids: CASSLRITYEQYF. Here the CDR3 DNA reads TGTGCCAGCAGCTTGCGGATTACCTACGAGCAGTACTTC.

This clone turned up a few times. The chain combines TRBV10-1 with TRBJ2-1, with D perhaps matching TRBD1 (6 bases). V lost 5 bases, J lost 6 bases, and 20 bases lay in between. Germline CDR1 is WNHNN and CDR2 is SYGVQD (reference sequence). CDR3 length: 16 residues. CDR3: CASSSADRWNFNEQFF. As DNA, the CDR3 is TGCGCCAGCAGTTCTGCGGACAGATGGAATTTCAATGAGCAGTTCTTC.

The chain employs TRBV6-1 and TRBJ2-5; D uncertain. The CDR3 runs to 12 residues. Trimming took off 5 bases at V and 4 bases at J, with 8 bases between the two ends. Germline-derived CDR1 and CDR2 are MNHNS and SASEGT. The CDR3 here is CASSQIPETQYF. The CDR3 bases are TGTGCCAGCAGTCAAATCCCAGAGACCCAGTACTTC.

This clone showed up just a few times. The chain's CDR3 is CASSQDLVEGGVSIQYF. CDR3 coding DNA: TGCGCCAGCAGCCAAGATCTGGTTGAAGGCGGGGTGAGCATTCAGTACTTC. The rearrangement links TRBV4-3 to TRBJ2-4; maybe TRBD2 (6 bases). This CDR3 region has 17 residues. Trimming stripped 0 bases from V and 9 bases from J, with 21 bases between. From germline, CDR1 is LGHNA and CDR2 YSLEER.

The CDR3 reads CASARQFTDTQYF. CDR3 sequence (DNA): TGCGCCAGCGCGCGACAGTTCACAGATACGCAGTATTTT. The J gene is TRBJ2-3, the V gene TRBV5-1; tentative D call: TRBD1 (5 bases). The CDR3 runs to 13 residues. Trimming pared 7 bases from V and 2 bases from J, leaving 11 bases between. Germline V gives CDR1 SGHRS, CDR2 YFSETQ.

Written as DNA, the CDR3 is TGTGCCAGCAGTGGAGACAGGGTCGTGGCAATGGACACTGAAGCTTTCTTT. Translated, it gives CASSGDRVVAMDTEAFF. This chain uses TRBV6-4 with TRBJ1-1; 7 nucleotides line up with TRBD1. The V segment lost 4 bases and the J segment 3 bases; nucleotides outside the gene matches: 14. The CDR3 has 17 residues. Germline CDR1 is MRHNA and CDR2 is SNTAGT.

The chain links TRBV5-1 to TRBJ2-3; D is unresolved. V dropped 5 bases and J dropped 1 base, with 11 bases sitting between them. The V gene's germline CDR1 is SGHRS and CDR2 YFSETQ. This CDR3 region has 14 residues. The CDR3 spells CASRWSPGTDTQYF. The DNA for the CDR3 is TGCGCCAGCAGATGGTCTCCAGGCACAGATACGCAGTATTTT. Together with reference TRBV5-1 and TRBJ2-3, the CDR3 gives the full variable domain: KAGVTQTPRYLIKTRGQQVTLSCSPISGHRSVSWYQQTPGQGLQFLFEYFSETQRNKGNFPGRFSGRQFSNSRSEMNVSTLELGDSALYLCASRWSPGTDTQYFGPGTRLTVL.

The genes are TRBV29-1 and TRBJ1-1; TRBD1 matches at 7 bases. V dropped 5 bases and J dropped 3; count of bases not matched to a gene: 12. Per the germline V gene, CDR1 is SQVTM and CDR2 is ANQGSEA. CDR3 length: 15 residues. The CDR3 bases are TGCAGCGTTCACCTCGACAGGGCCGCTCACACTGAAGCTTTCTTT. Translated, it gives CSVHLDRAAHTEAFF.

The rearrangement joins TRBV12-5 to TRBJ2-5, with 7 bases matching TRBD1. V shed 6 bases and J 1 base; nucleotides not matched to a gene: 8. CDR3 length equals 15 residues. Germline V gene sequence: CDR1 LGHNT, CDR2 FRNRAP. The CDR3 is CASGPGDSIQETQYF. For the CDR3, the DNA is TGTGCTAGTGGACCCGGGGACAGCATCCAAGAGACCCAGTACTTC.

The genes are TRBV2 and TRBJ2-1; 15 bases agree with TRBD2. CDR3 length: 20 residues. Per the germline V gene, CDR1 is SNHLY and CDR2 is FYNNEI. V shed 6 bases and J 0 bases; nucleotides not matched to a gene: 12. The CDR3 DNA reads TGTGCCAGCAGCCCGACGGGACTAGCGGGAGGCTTTAGCTCCTACAATGAGCAGTTCTTC. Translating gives CASSPTGLAGGFSSYNEQFF.

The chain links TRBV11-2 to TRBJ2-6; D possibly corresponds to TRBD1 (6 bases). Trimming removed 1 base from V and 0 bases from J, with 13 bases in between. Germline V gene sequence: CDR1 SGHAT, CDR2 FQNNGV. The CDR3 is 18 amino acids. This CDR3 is CASSLGPTGFSGANVLTF. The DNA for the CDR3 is TGTGCCAGCAGCTTAGGACCGACAGGCTTCTCTGGGGCCAACGTCCTGACTTTC.

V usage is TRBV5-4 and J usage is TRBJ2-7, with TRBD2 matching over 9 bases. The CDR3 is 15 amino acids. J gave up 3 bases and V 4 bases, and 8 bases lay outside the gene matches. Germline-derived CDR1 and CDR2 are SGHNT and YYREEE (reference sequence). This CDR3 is CASSLELAGNYEQYF. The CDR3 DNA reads TGTGCCAGCAGCCTGGAGCTAGCGGGAAACTACGAGCAGTACTTC.

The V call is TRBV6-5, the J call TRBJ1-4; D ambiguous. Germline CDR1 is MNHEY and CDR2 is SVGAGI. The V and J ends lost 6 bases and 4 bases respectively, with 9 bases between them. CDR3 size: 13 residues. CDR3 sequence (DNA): TGTGCCAGCAGGCGAGCAAGTAATGAAAAACTGTTTTTT. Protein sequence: CASRRASNEKLFF.

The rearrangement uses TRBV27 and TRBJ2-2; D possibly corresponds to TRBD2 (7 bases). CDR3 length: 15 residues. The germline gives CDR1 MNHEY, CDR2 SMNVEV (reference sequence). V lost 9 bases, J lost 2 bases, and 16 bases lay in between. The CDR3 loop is CASKGGTQNTGELFF. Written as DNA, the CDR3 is TGTGCCAGTAAGGGGGGGACTCAAAACACCGGGGAGCTGTTTTTT.

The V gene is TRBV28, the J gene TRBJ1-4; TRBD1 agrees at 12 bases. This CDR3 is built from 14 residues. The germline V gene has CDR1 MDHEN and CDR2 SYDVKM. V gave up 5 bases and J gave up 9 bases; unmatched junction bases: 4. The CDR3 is CASSAGTGGKKLFF. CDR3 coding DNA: TGTGCCAGCAGTGCCGGGACAGGGGGCAAAAAACTGTTTTTT.

In DNA, the CDR3 is TGTGCCAGCAGTTTACGGACAGATCATAACTATGGCTACACCTTC. Translated: CASSLRTDHNYGYTF. The gene calls are TRBV27 and TRBJ1-2; tentative D call: TRBD1 (6 bases). Germline CDR1 MNHEY, CDR2 SMNVEV (reference sequence). Trimming left V 2 bases short and J 1 base short, with 11 bases between. The CDR3 is 15 residues long.

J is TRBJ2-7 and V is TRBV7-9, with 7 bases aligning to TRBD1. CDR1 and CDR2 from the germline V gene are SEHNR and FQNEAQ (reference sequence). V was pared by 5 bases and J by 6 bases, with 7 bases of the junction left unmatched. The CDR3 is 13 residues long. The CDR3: CASSRTGDSEQYF. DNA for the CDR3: TGTGCCAGCAGCCGGACAGGTGATAGCGAGCAGTACTTC.